This T cell receptor beta chain was identified during a study of blood T cells in healthy people across ages. The V end was cut by 1 base, the J end by 2 bases, with 10 bases between. This CDR3 is built from 15 residues. Germline assignment: CDR1 SGHVS and CDR2 FQNEAQ. In its sample, this clonotype was seen a few times. What it binds is unknown. Study-wide points: In older individuals, TCR beta diversity per million T cells was lower, falling roughly linearly with age.

A second roughly 6 to 12 cycle PCR used barcoded and J-beta primers. TCRdb processed the 5' RACE reads anew with MiXCR; each CDR3 protein has one entry. The sample includes 1.6 million or so distinct CDR3 sequences, 34% seen only once; the top ten take approximately 10%. The V call is TRBV7-8, the J call TRBJ2-3; a possible D gene is TRBD2 (5 bases). The clonotype originates from a woman in her twenties or thirties in good health. The sequenced sample consisted of blood. The CDR3 DNA reads as TGTGCCAGCAGCTTAGGAGACGGGGTCACAGATACGCAGTATTTT. It codes for CASSLGDGVTDTQYF.